This TCR beta chain derives from a study of cytomegalovirus exposure and HLA in healthy donors. Study summary: The approximately 110 validation repertoires used a platform that matched the one used for the 550 to 800 first-cohort repertoires, as a later analysis reported. Study-level points and caveats: Using the classifier, cytomegalovirus status was reportedly diagnosed with high specificity and sensitivity. Investigators reported fewer than 200 TCR beta chains as tied to cytomegalovirus.

Germline V CDR1 and CDR2: SQVTM, ANQGSEA. V lost 4 bases and J 4 bases, leaving 13 bases between the germline ends. The CDR3 is 13 amino acids. Comments on this clone: No antigen is known for it.

Clones were read by immunoSEQ multiplex PCR, and TCRdb kept only the in-frame ones, dropping some. The sample contains 120,000 or so clones, approximately 90% of which appear only once. The chain employs TRBV29-1 and TRBJ1-1; D is unresolved. Material: PBMCs. This clonotype was obtained from a man younger than 35 in good health and CMV-seropositive. CDR3 region: CSVGAISITEAFF. The CDR3 DNA follows: TGCAGCGTTGGGGCCATTTCTATCACTGAAGCTTTCTTT.